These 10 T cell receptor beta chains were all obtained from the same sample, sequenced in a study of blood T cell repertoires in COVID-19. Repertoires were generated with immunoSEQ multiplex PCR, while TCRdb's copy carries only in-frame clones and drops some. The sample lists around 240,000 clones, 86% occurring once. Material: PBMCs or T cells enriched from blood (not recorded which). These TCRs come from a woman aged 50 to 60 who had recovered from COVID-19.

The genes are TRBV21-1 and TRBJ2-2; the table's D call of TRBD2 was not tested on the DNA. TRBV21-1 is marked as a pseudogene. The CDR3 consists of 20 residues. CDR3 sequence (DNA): TGTGCCAGCAGCAACTGGATCCTCGGGGAAATGTATCGGCGCACCGGGGAGCTGTTTTTT. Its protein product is CASSNWILGEMYRRTGELFF.

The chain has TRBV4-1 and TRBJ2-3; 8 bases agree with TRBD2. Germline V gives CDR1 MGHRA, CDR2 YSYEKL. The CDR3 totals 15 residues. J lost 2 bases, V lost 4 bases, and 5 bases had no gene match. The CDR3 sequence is CASSLRGAYTDTQYF. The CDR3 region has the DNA TGCGCCAGCAGCCTGCGGGGGGCTTACACAGATACGCAGTATTTT.

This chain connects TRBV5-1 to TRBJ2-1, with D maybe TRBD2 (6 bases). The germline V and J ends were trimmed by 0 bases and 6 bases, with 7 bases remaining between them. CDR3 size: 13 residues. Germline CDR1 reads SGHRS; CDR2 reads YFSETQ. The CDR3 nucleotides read TGCGCCAGCAGCTTGGTAGCGGCCAATGAGCAGTTCTTC. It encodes CASSLVAANEQFF.

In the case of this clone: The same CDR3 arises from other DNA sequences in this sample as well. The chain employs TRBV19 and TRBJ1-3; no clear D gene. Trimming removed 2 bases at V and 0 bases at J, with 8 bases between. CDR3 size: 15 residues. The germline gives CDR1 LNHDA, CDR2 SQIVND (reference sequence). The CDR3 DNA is TGTGCCAGTAGTATATCCCGGGACTCTGGAAACACCATATATTTT. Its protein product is CASSISRDSGNTIYF.

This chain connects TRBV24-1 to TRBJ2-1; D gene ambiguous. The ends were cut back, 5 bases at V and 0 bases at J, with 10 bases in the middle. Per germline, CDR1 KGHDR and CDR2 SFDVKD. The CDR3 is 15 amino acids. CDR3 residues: CATSARGPSYNEQFF. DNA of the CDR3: TGTGCCACCAGTGCTAGAGGCCCCTCCTACAATGAGCAGTTCTTC.

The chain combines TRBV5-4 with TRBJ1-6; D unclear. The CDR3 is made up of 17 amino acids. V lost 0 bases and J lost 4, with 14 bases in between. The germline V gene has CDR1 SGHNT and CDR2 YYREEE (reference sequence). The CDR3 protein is CASSLAAGRGYNSPLHF. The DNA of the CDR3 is TGTGCCAGCAGCTTGGCGGCGGGTCGGGGATATAATTCACCCCTCCACTTT.

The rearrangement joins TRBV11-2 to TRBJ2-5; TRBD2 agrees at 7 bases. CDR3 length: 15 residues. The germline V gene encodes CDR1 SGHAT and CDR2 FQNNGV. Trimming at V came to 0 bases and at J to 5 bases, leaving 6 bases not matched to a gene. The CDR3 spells CASSLDGRLGETQYF. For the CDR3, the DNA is TGTGCCAGCAGCTTAGACGGGAGGCTCGGGGAGACCCAGTACTTC.

The CDR3 loop is CASSLERFGRLFHNSPLHF. The CDR3 nucleotides are TGTGCCAGCAGCTTAGAGAGGTTCGGCAGACTCTTCCATAATTCACCCCTCCACTTT. The chain employs TRBV7-2 and TRBJ1-6; D unresolved. The CDR3 sequence is 19 residues long. V dropped 1 base and J dropped 5 bases, with 21 bases sitting between them. Germline V gene lookup returns CDR1 SGHTA and CDR2 FQGNSA.

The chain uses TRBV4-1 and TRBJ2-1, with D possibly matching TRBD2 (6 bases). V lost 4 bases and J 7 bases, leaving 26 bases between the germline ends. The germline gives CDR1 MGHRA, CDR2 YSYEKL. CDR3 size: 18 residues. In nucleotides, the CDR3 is TGCGCCAGCAGCCTCCTGGGGGAAGGCGTCACGGGGACTAATGAGCAGTTCTTC. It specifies CASSLLGEGVTGTNEQFF.

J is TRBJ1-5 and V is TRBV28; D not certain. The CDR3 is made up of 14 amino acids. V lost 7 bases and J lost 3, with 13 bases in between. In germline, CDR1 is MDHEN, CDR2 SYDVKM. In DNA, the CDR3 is TGTGCCAGCACCCTGCGAGGGAACAATCAGCCCCAGCATTTT. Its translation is CASTLRGNNQPQHF. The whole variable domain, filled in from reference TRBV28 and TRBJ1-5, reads DVKVTQSSRYLVKRTGEKVFLECVQDMDHENMFWYRQDPGLGLRLIYFSYDVKMKEKGDIPEGYSVSREKKERFSLILESASTNQTSMYLCASTLRGNNQPQHFGDGTRLSIL.